The 3 T cell receptor beta chains below all came from one sample that was sequenced in a study of T cell changes during pregnancy in multiple sclerosis. Profiled with immunoSEQ multiplex PCR; TCRdb holds only in-frame clones, not every one. The sample gives roughly 52,000 clones, over 80% of which show up once; 0.55% to 0.6% is in the top ten. Sequenced material: CD4+ T cells from peripheral blood mononuclear cells, taken in the first trimester of pregnancy. These receptors were collected from a female donor with multiple sclerosis, enrolled in a pregnancy study.

The chain has TRBV30 and TRBJ2-5, with 7 nucleotides matching TRBD1. The V gene end was trimmed by 2 bases and the J gene end by 7 bases; junction bases not matched to a gene: 10. This CDR3 is built from 14 residues. The germline V gene encodes CDR1 GTSNPN and CDR2 SVGIG (reference sequence). Here the CDR3 DNA reads TGTGCCTGGAGTCCTACCTCGGACAGGCGGACCCAGTACTTC. Translated: CAWSPTSDRRTQYF.

This chain uses TRBV7-9 with TRBJ1-6, with D unresolved. The CDR3 is 16 residues long. The V end was cut by 2 bases, the J end by 2 bases, with 10 bases between. Looked up from germline, CDR1 is SEHNR and CDR2 is FQNEAQ (reference sequence). DNA of the CDR3: TGTGCCAGCAGCTTAAAGCTTCCGACCTATAATTCACCCCTCCACTTT. This gives the protein CASSLKLPTYNSPLHF.

V is TRBV18 and J is TRBJ2-3; 11 nucleotides align to TRBD2. V shed 0 bases, J shed 6 bases, and the junction held 2 bases outside the gene matches. This CDR3 has 15 residues. Germline V gives CDR1 KGHSH, CDR2 LQKENI. The CDR3 coding sequence is TGTGCCAGCTCACCACCAGGGACTAGCGGCGATACGCAGTATTTT. Protein product: CASSPPGTSGDTQYF.